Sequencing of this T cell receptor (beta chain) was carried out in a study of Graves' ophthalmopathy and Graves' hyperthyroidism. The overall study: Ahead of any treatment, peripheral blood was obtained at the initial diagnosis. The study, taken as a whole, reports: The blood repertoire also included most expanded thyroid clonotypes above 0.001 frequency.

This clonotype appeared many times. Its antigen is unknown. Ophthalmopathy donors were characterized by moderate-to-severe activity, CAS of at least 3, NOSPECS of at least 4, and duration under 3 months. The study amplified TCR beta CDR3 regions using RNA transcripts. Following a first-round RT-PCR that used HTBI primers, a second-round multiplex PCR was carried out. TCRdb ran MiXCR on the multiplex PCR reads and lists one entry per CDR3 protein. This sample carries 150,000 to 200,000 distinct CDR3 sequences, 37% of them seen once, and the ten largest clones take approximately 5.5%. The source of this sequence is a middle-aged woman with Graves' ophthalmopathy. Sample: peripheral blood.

CDR3 sequence (DNA): TGCAGCGTTCACAGGGCGTTCACTGAAGCTTTCTTT. This encodes CSVHRAFTEAFF. This sequence joins TRBV29-1 and TRBJ1-1; possible D gene TRBD1, 6 bases. CDR1 and CDR2 from the germline V gene are SQVTM and ANQGSEA. The length of the CDR3 is 12 residues. V lost 5 bases and J lost 4, with 11 bases in between.